This T cell receptor beta chain was obtained from a study of cytomegalovirus exposure and HLA in healthy donors. Study-wide findings and caveats: In a later analysis, HLA-associated beta chains showed higher expansion and lower generation probabilities than comparable chains. The study put some 150 TCR beta chains on its list as cytomegalovirus-associated. TCR beta chain V- and J-gene trimming was linked, in a later analysis, to a missense variant in DCLRE1C.

Details on this clone: No antigen is known for it.

This CDR3 has 14 residues. It was with 60 Vbeta and 13 Jbeta primers that the PCR ran. Here immunoSEQ multiplex PCR was the method, and the copy in TCRdb shows in-frame clones only, minus some. The sample carries approximately 250,000 clones, just under 80% recorded once. The rearrangement joins TRBV21-1 to TRBJ2-1; the D segment call TRBD2 is taken from the table without a DNA check. TRBV21-1 is a documented pseudogene. Input material: PBMCs. The sequence came from a boy between 10 and 17 years old in good health and CMV-seronegative. CDR3 sequence (DNA): TGTGCCAGCAGCGGTGAGAGCGTTCGAGGAGAGCAGTTCTTC. Protein product: CASSGESVRGEQFF.